Reported below is one T cell receptor (beta chain). Only in-frame clones appear in the TCRdb table, and some are missing; sequencing was by immunoSEQ multiplex PCR. The table shows some 4,300 clones, with 60% to 70% occurring only once. The V end was cut by 2 bases, the J end by 7 bases, with 9 bases between. Germline CDR1 is MNHNY and CDR2 is SVGAGI (reference sequence). This CDR3 is 13 amino acids long. These data are taken from a study of CD4+ T cells in melanoma. The V gene is TRBV6-6, the J gene TRBJ1-5, with no clear D. The sequence came from a human donor with melanoma. The sequenced sample consisted of cells from a culture (not recorded whether cultured in vitro). The CDR3 DNA reads as TGTGCCAGCAGTTACACGTTGGGACAGCCCCAGCATTTT. Translating it yields CASSYTLGQPQHF.